A single sample is the source of the 8 T cell receptor beta chains below, sequenced in a study of blood T cells in healthy people across ages. Combining a sample-barcoded 5' primer with a J-beta primer mix, a second PCR ran for roughly 7 to 12 cycles. Each CDR3 protein is one row after TCRdb ran MiXCR on the 5' RACE reads. The data show about 1.7 million distinct CDR3 sequences, with about 30% seen just once and 6.5% to 8.5% held by the top ten. The specimen was blood. The source is a young woman in good health.

The chain carries TRBV20-1 and TRBJ1-1; the D is unclear. The germline V gene encodes CDR1 DFQATT and CDR2 SNEGSKA (reference sequence). The V gene lost 5 bases and the J gene lost 0 bases, with 13 bases spanning the gap. This CDR3 comprises 14 residues. The CDR3 region has the DNA TGCAGTGCTCTCTTCCAGACGGTGAACACTGAAGCTTTCTTT. The encoded protein is CSALFQTVNTEAFF.

This clonotype was counted between two and nine times. V usage is TRBV2 and J usage is TRBJ2-7; D unclear. CDR1 and CDR2 from the germline V gene are SNHLY and FYNNEI. CDR3 length equals 14 residues. The V end lost 3 bases, the J end lost 4 bases, and 13 bases lay between the germline ends. The CDR3 DNA reads TGTGCCAGCAGTGACGGTCTTGGGTATTACGAGCAGTACTTC. Protein: CASSDGLGYYEQYF. Full variable domain (remainder filled in from reference TRBV2 and TRBJ2-7): EPEVTQTPSHQVTQMGQEVILRCVPISNHLYFYWYRQILGQKVEFLVSFYNNEISEKSEIFDDQFSVERPDGSNFTLKIRSTKLEDSAMYFCASSDGLGYYEQYFGPGTRLTVT.

In its sample, this clonotype was seen a few times. Germline is not matched at one junction end, which may reflect a read error. The rearrangement uses TRBV20-1 and TRBJ2-3; 9 positions match TRBD2. Germline CDR1 DFQATT, CDR2 SNEGSKA (reference sequence). This CDR3 is built from 15 residues. The CDR3 sequence: CSTRGLAGNTDTQYF. The CDR3 nucleotides are TGCAGTACTAGAGGCCTAGCGGGGAACACAGATACGCAGTATTTT.

This clonotype turned up a few times. The chain links TRBV20-1 to TRBJ2-3; the match to TRBD2 covers 8 bases. Germline V gives CDR1 DFQATT, CDR2 SNEGSKA (reference sequence). The CDR3 has 11 residues. The V gene end was trimmed by 5 bases and the J gene end by 11 bases; junction bases not matched to a gene: 6. The CDR3 here is CSAGSGEKQYF. In DNA, the CDR3 is TGCAGTGCTGGTAGCGGGGAAAAGCAGTATTTT.

V usage is TRBV7-2 and J usage is TRBJ2-1, with a tentative D call TRBD2 (5 bases). The CDR3 has 14 residues. V lost 8 bases, J lost 15 bases, and 26 bases lay in between. Germline V gene data show CDR1 as SGHTA and CDR2 as FQGNSA. The DNA of the CDR3 is TGTGCCAGCTGCTCAAGAGGGTCGGCAGAGAAGGTGTTCTTC. Amino acids: CASCSRGSAEKVFF.

The table lists this clonotype with a few counts. This chain uses TRBV18 with TRBJ1-1; D gene unclear. Germline V gene lookup returns CDR1 KGHSH and CDR2 LQKENI. Trimming cost V 2 bases and J 1 base, with 8 bases left between them. CDR3 length equals 14 residues. CDR3 sequence (DNA): TGTGCCAGCTCACCAGGACTGTCGAACACTGAAGCTTTCTTT. This gives the protein CASSPGLSNTEAFF.

This clonotype was detected a few times. This sequence joins TRBV30 and TRBJ2-6, with D perhaps TRBD1 (5 bases). Trimming shortened V by 4 bases and J by 1 base, and 8 bases separated the two germline ends. The CDR3 runs to 14 residues. Germline lookup yields CDR1 GTSNPN and CDR2 SVGIG (reference sequence). The CDR3 DNA is TGTGCCTGGAAAAGGGGATCTGGGGCCAACGTCCTGACTTTC. It translates to CAWKRGSGANVLTF.

The V and J genes are TRBV18 and TRBJ2-1, with D possibly being TRBD2 (6 bases). V was pared by 0 bases and J by 4 bases, with 13 bases between. Germline V CDR1 and CDR2: KGHSH, LQKENI. This CDR3 spans 16 amino acids. CDR3 loop: CASSPPPAGHYNEQFF. The CDR3 DNA reads TGTGCCAGCTCACCACCGCCAGCGGGCCATTACAATGAGCAGTTCTTC.